The next 26 T cell receptor beta chains were all read from a single sample in a study of cytomegalovirus exposure and HLA in healthy donors. Primers for the PCR totalled 60 Vbeta and 13 Jbeta. Assay used: immunoSEQ multiplex PCR; TCRdb lists only in-frame clones, some missing. The sample carries about 83,000 clones, 60% to 85% recorded once. The source material was PBMCs. The receptors originated from a man aged 18 to 30 in good health and CMV-seropositive.

Concerning this clone: Other DNA sequences in this specimen translate into the identical CDR3. The J gene is TRBJ2-3, the V gene TRBV27, with D tentatively TRBD2 (6 bases). The CDR3 loop spans 13 amino acids. The V end lost 0 bases, the J end lost 6 bases, and 7 bases lay between the germline ends. CDR1 MNHEY and CDR2 SMNVEV come from the germline V gene (reference sequence). CDR3 amino acids: CASSLSGGDTQYF. DNA of the CDR3: TGTGCCAGCAGTTTATCAGGAGGGGATACGCAGTATTTT.

This rearrangement joins TRBV29-1 to TRBJ1-2, with a tentative D call TRBD1 (6 bases). V lost 4 bases, J lost 4 bases, and 13 bases lay in between. The CDR3 has 13 residues. Germline CDR1 reads SQVTM; CDR2 reads ANQGSEA. CDR3 DNA sequence: TGCAGCGTTGTTGACAGGTCAGCCTATGGCTACACCTTC. Translating it yields CSVVDRSAYGYTF.

The count of this clone is one. This chain uses TRBV4-1 with TRBJ2-7; TRBD1 agrees at 7 bases. CDR1 is MGHRA and CDR2 is YSYEKL in the germline V gene. Losses at the gene ends were 1 base for V and 4 bases for J; bases not matched to a gene: 7. This CDR3 is 15 amino acids long. In DNA, the CDR3 is TGCGCCAGCAGCCAAGGATCAGGGACAGTATACGAGCAGTACTTC. Translating it yields CASSQGSGTVYEQYF.

The genes are TRBV6-5 and TRBJ1-4, with a tentative D call TRBD1 (6 bases). The V end was cut by 8 bases, the J end by 4 bases, with 17 bases between. Germline assignment: CDR1 MNHEY and CDR2 SVGAGI. The CDR3 spans 15 residues. In DNA, the CDR3 is TGTGCCAGCCGATACGCGGCAGGGGATAATGAAAAACTGTTTTTT. Translating it yields CASRYAAGDNEKLFF.

This clone was detected a few times. This sequence joins TRBV7-8 and TRBJ2-1, with D possibly being TRBD2 (5 bases). Looked up from germline, CDR1 is SGHVS and CDR2 is FQNEAQ. CDR3 length: 16 amino acids. V gave up 0 bases and J gave up 3 bases, with 12 bases separating them. The CDR3 region has the DNA TGTGCCAGCAGCTTAGCCTTGCGGGTACTCTACAATGAGCAGTTCTTC. Its protein is CASSLALRVLYNEQFF.

The chain has TRBV29-1 and TRBJ1-5; 8 bases are shared with TRBD1. Germline CDR1 reads SQVTM; CDR2 reads ANQGSEA. Trimming at V came to 6 bases and at J to 7 bases, leaving 8 bases not matched to a gene. This CDR3 has 13 residues. The CDR3 sequence: CSVGGQGGQPQHF. CDR3 coding DNA: TGCAGCGTGGGAGGACAGGGAGGACAGCCCCAGCATTTT. The complete variable domain, with remaining parts taken from reference TRBV29-1 and TRBJ1-5, reads SAVISQKPSRDICQRGTSLTIQCQVDSQVTMMFWYRQQPGQSLTLIATANQGSEATYESGFVIDKFPISRPNLTFSTLTVSNMSPEDSSIYLCSVGGQGGQPQHFGDGTRLSIL.

The gene calls are TRBV7-9 and TRBJ2-7; TRBD2 matches at 7 bases. The V segment lost 5 bases and the J segment 1 base; nucleotides outside the gene matches: 8. CDR3 size: 15 residues. CDR1 and CDR2 (germline): SEHNR, FQNEAQ (reference sequence). CDR3 sequence: CASSPGGLGSYEQYF. In nucleotides, the CDR3 is TGTGCCAGCAGCCCCGGGGGGTTAGGTTCCTACGAGCAGTACTTC.

The chain joins TRBV7-8 to TRBJ2-7; 9 positions match TRBD2. V lost 0 bases and J lost 4; bases outside the gene matches: 1. In germline, CDR1 is SGHVS, CDR2 FQNEAQ. The CDR3 consists of 14 residues. The CDR3 loop is CASSLASGRYEQYF. The CDR3 DNA reads TGTGCCAGCAGCTTAGCTAGCGGGAGATACGAGCAGTACTTC.

The chain joins TRBV20-1 to TRBJ2-7, with D unclear. Trimming stripped 7 bases from V and 2 bases from J, with 9 bases between. The CDR3 has 11 residues. Germline CDR1 is DFQATT and CDR2 is SNEGSKA (reference sequence). The CDR3 nucleotides read TGCAGTGTGCGTGGAGCCTACGAGCAGTACTTC. Residues: CSVRGAYEQYF.

As DNA, the CDR3 is TGTGCCAGCAGTCCCGGACTAGCGGGATACAATGAGCAGTTCTTC. Translating it yields CASSPGLAGYNEQFF. V gene TRBV28 combines with J gene TRBJ2-1; 12 bases align to TRBD2. The CDR3 has 15 amino acids. Germline V CDR1 and CDR2: MDHEN, SYDVKM. The V segment lost 5 bases and the J segment 4 bases; nucleotides outside the gene matches: 3.

This rearrangement joins TRBV20-1 to TRBJ1-2; D not certain. CDR1 is DFQATT and CDR2 is SNEGSKA in the germline V gene (reference sequence). The CDR3 length is 11 residues. V gave up 5 bases and J gave up 8 bases, with 12 bases separating them. The CDR3 DNA reads TGCAGTGCTTTAACCCTCGGGGGCTACACCTTC. Translation: CSALTLGGYTF.

CDR3: CSVPRGDRVSGELFF. DNA of the CDR3: TGCAGCGTGCCCCGAGGGGACAGGGTCTCCGGGGAGCTGTTTTTT. This chain joins TRBV29-1 and TRBJ2-2; 9 nucleotides agree with TRBD1. Germline V CDR1 and CDR2: SQVTM, ANQGSEA. CDR3 length equals 15 residues. Losses at the gene ends were 6 bases for V and 6 bases for J; bases not matched to a gene: 11.

The V gene is TRBV5-1, the J gene TRBJ2-7; 9 positions agree with TRBD2. V shed 3 bases, J shed 4 bases, and the junction held 20 bases outside the gene matches. Germline V CDR1 and CDR2: SGHRS, YFSETQ. The CDR3 runs to 19 residues. DNA of the CDR3: TGCGCCAGCAGCTCGGCGGGACTAGCCCCCAGACTTACGGGGTACGAGCAGTACTTC. Protein product: CASSSAGLAPRLTGYEQYF.

The V gene is TRBV6-6, the J gene TRBJ1-5; no clear D gene. The CDR3 has 11 amino acids. V lost 5 bases to trimming and J lost 5 bases, with 4 bases between them. Germline CDR1 and CDR2: MNHNY and SVGAGI (reference sequence). The CDR3 is CASSRDQPQHF. The CDR3 DNA reads as TGTGCCAGCAGTCGCGATCAGCCCCAGCATTTT.

CDR3: CASRGRVDQPQHF. In DNA, the CDR3 is TGTGCCAGTAGGGGCAGGGTAGACCAGCCCCAGCATTTT. V gene TRBV6-5 combines with J gene TRBJ1-5; tentative D call: TRBD1 (5 bases). From germline, CDR1 is MNHEY and CDR2 SVGAGI. This CDR3 spans 13 amino acids. Trimming pared 9 bases from V and 7 bases from J, leaving 16 bases between.

This clone was detected a few times. The rearrangement links TRBV27 to TRBJ1-4; 7 bases line up with TRBD1. With V trimmed by 10 bases and J by 5 bases, 7 bases remained unmatched. This CDR3 is 13 amino acids long. CDR1 is MNHEY, CDR2 SMNVEV, per germline (reference sequence). CDR3 DNA: TGTGCCAAAAAAGGGGGCCTAAATGAAAAACTGTTTTTT. Its translation: CAKKGGLNEKLFF.

The V and J genes are TRBV29-1 and TRBJ2-7; 9 bases agree with TRBD2. Germline lookup yields CDR1 SQVTM and CDR2 ANQGSEA. Trimming took 6 bases from V and 1 from J; bases not matched to a gene: 4. The CDR3 sequence is 13 residues long. The CDR3 sequence: CSVAGGASYEQYF. The CDR3 DNA is TGCAGCGTAGCGGGAGGTGCGTCCTACGAGCAGTACTTC.

This clone occurred once. V usage is TRBV7-3 and J usage is TRBJ2-7, with D unresolved. This CDR3 comprises 14 residues. Germline CDR1 reads SGHTA; CDR2 reads FQGTGA. Trimming stripped 0 bases from V and 6 bases from J, with 12 bases between. The CDR3 sequence: CASSLTAASLEQYF. For the CDR3, the DNA is TGTGCCAGCAGCTTAACTGCCGCGTCACTCGAGCAGTACTTC.

The chain carries TRBV5-4 and TRBJ2-7; 7 positions match TRBD2. The CDR3 consists of 14 residues. The germline V gene encodes CDR1 SGHNT and CDR2 YYREEE (reference sequence). The ends lost 2 bases at V and 7 bases at J; junction bases unmatched: 9. The CDR3 loop reads CASSLAGRLLEQYF. CDR3 coding DNA: TGTGCCAGCAGCTTAGCGGGGCGGTTACTGGAGCAGTACTTC.

The chain has TRBV9 and TRBJ1-1; D is perhaps TRBD1 (5 bases). Trimming took 3 bases from V and 4 from J, leaving 10 bases between them. In germline, CDR1 is SGDLS, CDR2 YYNGEE. The CDR3 runs 13 residues. The CDR3 DNA reads TGTGCCAGCAGCGCGGGGACTGGCACTGAAGCTTTCTTT. Translating gives CASSAGTGTEAFF.

The chain links TRBV4-1 to TRBJ2-7, with TRBD1 matching 9 bases. V gave up 2 bases and J gave up 3 bases; unmatched junction bases: 5. Germline V gene sequence: CDR1 MGHRA, CDR2 YSYEKL. This CDR3 is 15 amino acids long. CDR3: CASSQYRDRDYEQYV. CDR3 DNA sequence: TGCGCCAGCAGCCAATACCGGGACAGGGACTACGAGCAGTACGTC.

The gene calls are TRBV5-4 and TRBJ2-7; 10 positions agree with TRBD1. Trimming at V came to 4 bases and at J to 1 base, leaving 8 bases not matched to a gene. Germline CDR1 reads SGHNT; CDR2 reads YYREEE (reference sequence). The CDR3 runs to 16 residues. CDR3 in DNA: TGTGCCAGCAGCCTCTGGGACAGGGGAGAGTCCTACGAGCAGTACTTC. Translating it yields CASSLWDRGESYEQYF.

DNA of the CDR3: TGTGCCAGCAGCCAGACTAGGGCTGAGCAGTTCTTC. It codes for CASSQTRAEQFF. This chain links TRBV2 with TRBJ2-1; a possible D gene is TRBD2 (6 bases). Per the germline V gene, CDR1 is SNHLY and CDR2 is FYNNEI. The CDR3 length is 12 residues. Deletions cut 6 bases from V and 9 bases from J, with 12 bases between. Filled out from reference TRBV2 and TRBJ2-1, the complete variable domain reads EPEVTQTPSHQVTQMGQEVILRCVPISNHLYFYWYRQILGQKVEFLVSFYNNEISEKSEIFDDQFSVERPDGSNFTLKIRSTKLEDSAMYFCASSQTRAEQFFGPGTRLTVL.

The CDR3 coding sequence is TGCAGCGTCCAGGTGTATAGCAATCAGCCCCAGCATTTT. Translating it yields CSVQVYSNQPQHF. V is TRBV29-1 and J is TRBJ1-5; the D is unclear. Germline V CDR1 and CDR2: SQVTM, ANQGSEA. CDR3 size: 13 residues. With 6 bases removed from V and 0 bases from J, the gap between germline ends came to 9 bases.

V usage is TRBV7-9 and J usage is TRBJ1-1; 7 bases are shared with TRBD1. The CDR3 consists of 17 residues. Germline V CDR1 and CDR2: SEHNR, FQNEAQ (reference sequence). J was trimmed by 1 base and V by 1 base; bases with no gene match: 9. The chain's CDR3 is CASSLGDLRTGNTEAFF. The CDR3 DNA follows: TGTGCCAGCAGCTTAGGGGACCTTAGGACAGGGAACACTGAAGCTTTCTTT.

This clone was detected a few times. The chain has TRBV28 and TRBJ1-1; 12 nucleotides line up with TRBD1. There are 15 residues in the CDR3. The trim removed 5 bases at V and 4 bases at J, leaving 5 bases unmatched. The V gene's germline CDR1 is MDHEN and CDR2 SYDVKM. CDR3 DNA: TGTGCCAGCAGTGGATGGGGACAGGGGGCCACTGAAGCTTTCTTT. Encoded protein: CASSGWGQGATEAFF.